This TCR beta chain originates from a study of spatial heterogeneity in lung cancer. Study-level information: TCR transcript abundance in tumor regions was strongly correlated with the T cell module score obtained from matched bulk RNA-seq.

The sample's time point: sample taken at primary tumor resection. A total of some 70 untreated early-stage non-small cell lung cancer patients served as donors. Sequencing was performed on whole RNA extracted from tumor and nontumor lung tissue, or from frozen PBMC, and the material was left unsorted. General study findings and limits: Tumor mutation count correlated with how many alpha and beta TCRs expanded intratumorally.

As to this clonotype: Antigen specificity is unknown. This beta chain is a stray sequence in a library constructed for alpha chains; its clone size is not meaningful.

V lost 7 bases to trimming and J lost 2 bases; unmatched junction nucleotides: 6. The CDR3 runs to 15 residues. A unique molecular identifier was carried by every single TCR cDNA molecule. TCRdb re-analysed the 5' RACE reads in MiXCR, keeping a single row per CDR3 protein. Found here are about 6,900 distinct CDR3 sequences, 10% to 15% of them singletons; the top ten hold about a fifth. The rearrangement links TRBV12-3 or TRBV12-4 to TRBJ2-3; 10 nucleotides align to TRBD1. The TCR sequence derives from a male donor with early-stage non-small cell lung cancer. This material consisted of lung tumor tissue, taken at surgery. The CDR3 loop is CASTPGQGFTDTQYF. CDR3 DNA: TGTGCCAGCACACCGGGACAGGGGTTCACAGATACGCAGTATTTT.